The table lists the clone carrying this T cell receptor (beta chain) with many counts. The data were taken from a study of blood T cell repertoires in COVID-19. Sequencing was performed with immunoSEQ multiplex PCR; in TCRdb, only in-frame clones are kept and a portion is missing. This sample has 200,000 to 300,000 clones, with over 80% found just once. In germline, CDR1 is LNHDA, CDR2 SQIVND (reference sequence). The ends lost 3 bases at V and 15 bases at J; junction bases unmatched: 13. CDR3 size: 14 residues. This receptor was identified in a woman aged 60-70 years with active or convalescent COVID-19. The rearrangement links TRBV19 to TRBJ2-4; 8 nucleotides line up with TRBD2. Material for sequencing was peripheral blood. CDR3 nucleotide sequence: TGTGCCAGTAGTATTTCTGGACTAGCAGGCCCAGGGTACTTC. As protein: CASSISGLAGPGYF.